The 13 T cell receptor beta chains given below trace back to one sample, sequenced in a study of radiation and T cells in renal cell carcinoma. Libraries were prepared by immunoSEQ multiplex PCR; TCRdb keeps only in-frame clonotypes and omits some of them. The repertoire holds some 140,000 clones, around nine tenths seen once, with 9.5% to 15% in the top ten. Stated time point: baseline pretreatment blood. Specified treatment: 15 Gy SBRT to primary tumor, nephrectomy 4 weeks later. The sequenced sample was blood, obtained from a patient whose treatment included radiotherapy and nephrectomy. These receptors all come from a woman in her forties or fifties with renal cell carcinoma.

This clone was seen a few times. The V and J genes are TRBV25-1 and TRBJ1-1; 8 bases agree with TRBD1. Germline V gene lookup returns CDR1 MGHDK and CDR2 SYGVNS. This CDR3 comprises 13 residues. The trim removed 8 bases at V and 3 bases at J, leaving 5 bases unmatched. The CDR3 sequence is CASGQGFYTEAFF. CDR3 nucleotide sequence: TGTGCCAGCGGACAGGGTTTTTACACTGAAGCTTTCTTT. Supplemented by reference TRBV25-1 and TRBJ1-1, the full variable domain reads EADIYQTPRYLVIGTGKKITLECSQTMGHDKMYWYQQDPGMELHLIHYSYGVNSTEKGDLSSESTVSRIRTEHFPLTLESARPSHTSQYLCASGQGFYTEAFFGQGTRLTVV.

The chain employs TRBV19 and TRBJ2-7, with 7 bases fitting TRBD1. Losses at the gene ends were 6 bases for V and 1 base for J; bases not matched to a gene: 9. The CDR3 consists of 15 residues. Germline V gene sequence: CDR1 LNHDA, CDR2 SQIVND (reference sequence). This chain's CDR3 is CASSRQGAVSYEQYF. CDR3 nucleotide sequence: TGTGCCAGTAGCCGACAGGGAGCTGTATCCTACGAGCAGTACTTC.

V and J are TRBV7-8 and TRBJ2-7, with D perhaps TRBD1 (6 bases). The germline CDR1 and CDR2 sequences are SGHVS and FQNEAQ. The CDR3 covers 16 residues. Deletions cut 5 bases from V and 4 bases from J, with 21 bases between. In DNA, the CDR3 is TGTGCCAGCAGCAATGGGGAAGGGGGAAACCTTTACGAGCAGTACTTC. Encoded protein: CASSNGEGGNLYEQYF.

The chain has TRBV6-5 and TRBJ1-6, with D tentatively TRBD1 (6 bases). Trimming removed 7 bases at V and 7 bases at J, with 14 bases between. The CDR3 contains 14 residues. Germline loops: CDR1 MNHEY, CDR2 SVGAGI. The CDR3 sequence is CASNQGPQNSPLHF. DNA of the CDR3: TGTGCCAGCAATCAGGGGCCCCAAAATTCACCCCTCCACTTT.

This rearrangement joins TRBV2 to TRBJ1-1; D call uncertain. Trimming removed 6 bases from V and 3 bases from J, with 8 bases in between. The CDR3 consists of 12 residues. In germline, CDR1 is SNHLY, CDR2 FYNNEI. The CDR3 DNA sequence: TGTGCCAGCAGGCTACGGGACACTGAAGCTTTCTTT. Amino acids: CASRLRDTEAFF.

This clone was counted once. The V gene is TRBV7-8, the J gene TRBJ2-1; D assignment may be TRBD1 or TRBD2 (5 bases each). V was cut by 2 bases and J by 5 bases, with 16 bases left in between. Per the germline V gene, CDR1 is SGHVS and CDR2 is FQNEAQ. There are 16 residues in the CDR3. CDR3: CASSLRGGTTNNEQFF. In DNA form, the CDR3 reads TGTGCCAGCAGCTTACGTGGGGGAACCACTAACAATGAGCAGTTCTTC.

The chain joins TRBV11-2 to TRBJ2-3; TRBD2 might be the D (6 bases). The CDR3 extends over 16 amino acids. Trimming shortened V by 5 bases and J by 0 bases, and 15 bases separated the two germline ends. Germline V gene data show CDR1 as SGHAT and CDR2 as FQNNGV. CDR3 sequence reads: CASSPRSGTSTDTQYF. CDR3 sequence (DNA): TGTGCCAGCAGCCCCAGGTCGGGGACTAGCACAGATACGCAGTATTTT.

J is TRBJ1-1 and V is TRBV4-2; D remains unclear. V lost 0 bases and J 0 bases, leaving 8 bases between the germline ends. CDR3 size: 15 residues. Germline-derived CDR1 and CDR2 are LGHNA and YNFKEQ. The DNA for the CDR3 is TGTGCCAGCAGCCAAGAGGCAGGACTGAACACTGAAGCTTTCTTT. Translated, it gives CASSQEAGLNTEAFF.

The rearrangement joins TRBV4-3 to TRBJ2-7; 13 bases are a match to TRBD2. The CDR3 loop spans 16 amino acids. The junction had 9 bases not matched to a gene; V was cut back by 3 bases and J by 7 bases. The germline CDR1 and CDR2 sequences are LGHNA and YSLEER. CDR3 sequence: CASSQELAGGLGEQYF. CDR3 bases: TGCGCCAGCAGCCAGGAACTAGCGGGGGGGCTCGGTGAGCAGTACTTC.

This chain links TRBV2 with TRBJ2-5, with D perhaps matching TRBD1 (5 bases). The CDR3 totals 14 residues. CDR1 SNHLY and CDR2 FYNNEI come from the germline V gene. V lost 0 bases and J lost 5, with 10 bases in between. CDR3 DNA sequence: TGTGCCAGCAGTGAAGCGTATAAGGGGGAGACCCAGTACTTC. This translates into CASSEAYKGETQYF. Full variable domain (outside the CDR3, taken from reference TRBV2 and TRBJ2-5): EPEVTQTPSHQVTQMGQEVILRCVPISNHLYFYWYRQILGQKVEFLVSFYNNEISEKSEIFDDQFSVERPDGSNFTLKIRSTKLEDSAMYFCASSEAYKGETQYFGPGTRLLVL.

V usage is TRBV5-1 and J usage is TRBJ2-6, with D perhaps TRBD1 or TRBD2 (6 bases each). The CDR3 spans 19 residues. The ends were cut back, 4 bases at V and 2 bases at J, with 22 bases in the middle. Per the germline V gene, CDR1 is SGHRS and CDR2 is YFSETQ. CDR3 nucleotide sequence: TGCGCCAGCAGCCCGGGGGCCCTAGACACTACGGCTGGGGCCAACGTCCTGACTTTC. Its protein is CASSPGALDTTAGANVLTF.

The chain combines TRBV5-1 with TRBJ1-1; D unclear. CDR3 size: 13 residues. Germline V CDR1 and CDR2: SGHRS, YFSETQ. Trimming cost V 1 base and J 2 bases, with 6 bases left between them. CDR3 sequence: CASSLSENTEAFF. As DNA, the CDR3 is TGCGCCAGCAGCTTGTCAGAAAACACTGAAGCTTTCTTT.

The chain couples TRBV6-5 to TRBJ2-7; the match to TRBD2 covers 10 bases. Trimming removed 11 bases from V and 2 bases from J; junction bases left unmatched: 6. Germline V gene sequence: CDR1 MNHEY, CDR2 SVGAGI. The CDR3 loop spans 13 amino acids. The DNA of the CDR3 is TGTGCCGCAAGCGGGGGGGCGACCTACGAGCAGTACTTC. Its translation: CAASGGATYEQYF.